The 5 T cell receptor beta chains presented below share a single source sample, sequenced in a study of shared clonotypes between healthy human individuals. Assay used: immunoSEQ multiplex PCR; TCRdb lists only in-frame clones, some missing. The sample shows around 700,000 clones, roughly 78% of them seen only once. Sequencing was done on a sample of memory CD4+ T cells sorted from blood. As for subset: CD45RA-negative fraction. The receptor source for this set is a woman in her twenties or thirties in good health.

The rearrangement uses TRBV4-1 and TRBJ2-1; 8 bases match TRBD2. J lost 8 bases, V lost 8 bases, and 11 bases had no gene match. This CDR3 has 14 amino acids. Germline V gene lookup returns CDR1 MGHRA and CDR2 YSYEKL. The CDR3: CASASSGSIHEQFF. The CDR3 region has the DNA TGCGCCAGCGCTTCCAGCGGGAGCATCCATGAGCAGTTCTTC.

The rearrangement links TRBV10-2 to TRBJ2-5; D gene unclear. Germline-derived CDR1 and CDR2 are WSHSY and SAAADI. This CDR3 region has 11 residues. Trimming removed 8 bases from V and 2 bases from J, with 6 bases in between. This CDR3 reads CASAVQETQYF. CDR3 in DNA: TGCGCCAGCGCAGTACAAGAGACCCAGTACTTC.

The chain couples TRBV7-2 to TRBJ2-2, with no clear D. In germline, CDR1 is SGHTA, CDR2 FQGNSA. The V and J ends lost 6 bases and 1 base respectively, with 3 bases between them. The CDR3 loop spans 12 amino acids. The CDR3 region has the DNA TGTGCCAGCAGTAAGAACACCGGGGAGCTGTTTTTT. It translates to CASSKNTGELFF.

The sample holds many counts of this clone. The chain is built from TRBV6-5 and TRBJ2-7; perhaps TRBD2 as D (7 bases). From germline, CDR1 is MNHEY and CDR2 SVGAGI. This CDR3 comprises 15 residues. Trimming removed 2 bases at V and 3 bases at J, with 14 bases between. CDR3 coding DNA: TGTGCCAGCAGTTACGGGGGGGCCGGGGTCTACGAGCAGTACTTC. Translated: CASSYGGAGVYEQYF.

The table lists this clone with a few counts. V gene TRBV2 combines with J gene TRBJ2-7; D tentatively fits TRBD1 or TRBD2 (6 bases each). Trimming shortened V by 2 bases and J by 3 bases, and 14 bases separated the two germline ends. This CDR3 has 15 residues. The V gene's germline CDR1 is SNHLY and CDR2 FYNNEI. The CDR3 spells CASSELPGASYEQYF. CDR3 nucleotides: TGTGCCAGCAGTGAATTACCGGGGGCGAGCTACGAGCAGTACTTC.